One and the same sample provided the 12 T cell receptor beta chains below, sequenced in a study of T cell repertoires in cytomegalovirus infection. A single record per CDR3 protein comes from TCRdb applying MiXCR to the reads. The table has 250,000 to 300,000 distinct CDR3 sequences, roughly 24% seen once. Sequencing input: PBMCs. The receptor set was obtained from a human donor in good health (CMV status not recorded). Some clones in this sample may be carry-over from other donors' samples.

This clonotype occurred many times. The V call is TRBV12-3 or TRBV12-4, the J call TRBJ1-5; no clear D gene. V gave up 1 base and J gave up 11 bases, with 6 bases separating them. The CDR3 has 11 amino acids. The CDR3 spells CASSLGRSQHF. The DNA of the CDR3 is TGTGCCAGCAGTTTAGGTAGGTCCCAGCATTTT.

This clonotype was seen a handful of times. The J gene is TRBJ2-5, the V gene TRBV10-3; D uncertain. There are 13 residues in the CDR3. The V and J ends lost 4 bases and 5 bases respectively, with 11 bases between them. The V gene's germline CDR1 is ENHRY and CDR2 SYGVKD. In nucleotides, the CDR3 is TGTGCCATCAGTGGGTACACCGGGGAGACCCAGTACTTC. This translates into CAISGYTGETQYF.

This clonotype showed up just a few times. The chain combines TRBV14 with TRBJ2-2; no firm D call. The V gene's germline CDR1 is SGHDN and CDR2 FVKESK. This CDR3 is built from 15 residues. V lost 0 bases, J lost 6 bases, and 11 bases lay in between. CDR3 coding DNA: TGTGCCAGCAGCCAAGAAAGTGCTCTTGCCGGGGAGCTGTTTTTT. This translates into CASSQESALAGELFF.

This sequence joins TRBV2 and TRBJ1-1; D may be TRBD1 (5 bases). V lost 4 bases to trimming and J lost 9 bases, with 15 bases between them. The CDR3 runs 13 residues. The V gene's germline CDR1 is SNHLY and CDR2 FYNNEI. CDR3 region: CASSVTREGKAFF. Here the CDR3 DNA reads TGTGCCAGCAGTGTCACCAGGGAAGGGAAAGCTTTCTTT.

This clonotype was seen a few times. The chain carries TRBV2 and TRBJ1-5, with a possible D match to TRBD1 (6 bases). Germline-derived CDR1 and CDR2 are SNHLY and FYNNEI. V was trimmed by 6 bases and J by 6 bases, leaving 18 bases between them. The CDR3 has 15 amino acids. The CDR3 region is CASSLGDTRTQPQHF. The DNA of the CDR3 is TGTGCCAGCAGCCTCGGGGACACTAGGACTCAGCCCCAGCATTTT.

The chain joins TRBV7-2 to TRBJ2-3; 9 bases agree with TRBD2. Germline lookup yields CDR1 SGHTA and CDR2 FQGNSA. This CDR3 is 15 amino acids long. V was pared by 5 bases and J by 1 base, with 4 bases of the junction left unmatched. This CDR3 reads CASSRLAERTDTQYF. The DNA for the CDR3 is TGTGCCAGCAGCCGACTAGCGGAACGCACAGATACGCAGTATTTT.

The rearrangement joins TRBV20-1 to TRBJ2-1; D call uncertain. The CDR3 covers 13 residues. Trimming left V 5 bases short and J 7 bases short, with 15 bases between. Germline assignment: CDR1 DFQATT and CDR2 SNEGSKA (reference sequence). The CDR3 nucleotides are TGCAGTGCTCATCTTACGACTGCAAATGAGCAGTTCTTC. As protein: CSAHLTTANEQFF.

This clonotype was counted between two and nine times. The V gene is TRBV28, the J gene TRBJ2-3; 9 nucleotides match TRBD2. CDR3 length: 20 residues. The J segment lost 1 base and the V segment lost 3 bases, leaving 17 bases of the junction unmatched. Germline loops: CDR1 MDHEN, CDR2 SYDVKM. The CDR3 sequence is CASSFGSITLAGLRTDTQYF. DNA for the CDR3: TGTGCCAGCAGTTTTGGCTCCATTACTCTAGCGGGACTTCGCACAGATACGCAGTATTTT.

This clonotype has more than one count but fewer than ten. The chain joins TRBV7-8 to TRBJ1-1, with D perhaps TRBD1 (6 bases). The V end lost 5 bases, the J end lost 3 bases, and 16 bases lay between the germline ends. Germline assignment: CDR1 SGHVS and CDR2 FQNEAQ. The CDR3 runs to 15 residues. CDR3 bases: TGTGCCAGCAGCGCGCTCAGGGGCGGGTACACTGAAGCTTTCTTT. Amino acid sequence: CASSALRGGYTEAFF. The full variable domain, completed using reference TRBV7-8 and TRBJ1-1, is GAGVSQSPRYKVAKRGQDVALRCDPISGHVSLFWYQQALGQGPEFLTYFQNEAQLDKSGLPSDRFFAERPEGSVSTLKIQRTQQEDSAVYLCASSALRGGYTEAFFGQGTRLTVV.

This clonotype came up a few times. The chain joins TRBV28 to TRBJ1-4; 10 positions match TRBD1. The germline V gene has CDR1 MDHEN and CDR2 SYDVKM. CDR3 length equals 16 residues. V dropped 5 bases and J dropped 6; count of bases not matched to a gene: 9. CDR3 amino acids: CASSLFRDRGYEKLFF. The CDR3 DNA follows: TGTGCCAGCAGTCTCTTCCGGGACAGGGGATATGAAAAACTGTTTTTT.

This clonotype was seen only a few times. CDR3: CASIPTSPDIYGYTF. The CDR3 DNA sequence: TGTGCCAGCATCCCAACTTCCCCGGACATCTATGGCTACACCTTC. V usage is TRBV2 and J usage is TRBJ1-2, with D possibly TRBD1 on 5 matching bases. The germline V gene has CDR1 SNHLY and CDR2 FYNNEI. The CDR3 consists of 15 residues. Trimming shortened V by 7 bases and J by 4 bases, and 19 bases separated the two germline ends.

The chain carries TRBV28 and TRBJ2-7, with 12 bases aligning to TRBD2. Germline lookup yields CDR1 MDHEN and CDR2 SYDVKM. The CDR3 is made up of 16 amino acids. The J segment lost 1 base and the V segment lost 6 bases, leaving 7 bases of the junction unmatched. CDR3 residues: CASSPLTSGGSYEQYF. For the CDR3, the DNA is TGTGCCAGCAGCCCACTGACTAGCGGGGGTTCCTACGAGCAGTACTTC.